Listed here are 13 T cell receptor beta chains from one sample, sequenced in a study of identical twins. One entry per CDR3 protein, called by TCRdb with MiXCR from the 5' RACE reads. The repertoire holds around 670,000 distinct CDR3 sequences, with around 6% as singletons. The source material was naive T cells sorted from blood. The receptors were gathered from a man aged 18 to 35 in good health.

This clonotype has more than one count but fewer than ten. The chain joins TRBV19 to TRBJ1-1; tentative D call: TRBD1 (6 bases). From germline, CDR1 is LNHDA and CDR2 SQIVND (reference sequence). CDR3 length: 14 amino acids. Trimming took 2 bases from V and 1 from J, leaving 8 bases between them. CDR3 in DNA: TGTGCCAGTAGTATAACAGGGTGGAACACTGAAGCTTTCTTT. This sequence encodes CASSITGWNTEAFF.

This clonotype has at least ten counts. The chain carries TRBV28 and TRBJ1-5; D call uncertain. CDR1 and CDR2 from the germline V gene are MDHEN and SYDVKM. V shed 2 bases and J shed 4 bases, with 9 bases lying between them. CDR3 length equals 14 residues. The chain's CDR3 is CASSLGQPNQPQHF. Written as DNA, the CDR3 is TGTGCCAGCAGTTTAGGGCAGCCGAATCAGCCCCAGCATTTT.

The chain uses TRBV18 and TRBJ1-4; D ambiguous. The V gene lost 3 bases and the J gene lost 6 bases, with 8 bases spanning the gap. The CDR3 loop spans 13 amino acids. Germline V gene lookup returns CDR1 KGHSH and CDR2 LQKENI. Here the CDR3 DNA reads TGTGCCAGCTCACCGTCGACCGATGAAAAACTGTTTTTT. This sequence encodes CASSPSTDEKLFF.

J is TRBJ2-3 and V is TRBV5-1; D not resolved. The germline V gene has CDR1 SGHRS and CDR2 YFSETQ. V was pared by 6 bases and J by 3 bases, with 17 bases between. The length of the CDR3 is 15 residues. The CDR3 sequence: CASTPSDRVTDTQYF. The CDR3 DNA sequence: TGCGCCAGCACCCCATCGGATAGGGTTACAGATACGCAGTATTTT.

Only a few counts were recorded for this clonotype. The chain recombines TRBV20-1 with TRBJ2-4, with 8 bases identical to TRBD1. J gave up 0 bases and V 4 bases, and 14 bases lay outside the gene matches. Germline CDR1 DFQATT, CDR2 SNEGSKA (reference sequence). This CDR3 spans 18 amino acids. CDR3 protein: CSATQGDISPLAKNIQYF. CDR3 sequence (DNA): TGCAGTGCTACACAGGGGGATATTAGTCCACTAGCCAAAAACATTCAGTACTTC.

This clonotype was counted at least ten times. The chain employs TRBV5-1 and TRBJ2-1; 7 bases fit TRBD2. Germline assignment: CDR1 SGHRS and CDR2 YFSETQ. The J segment lost 2 bases and the V segment lost 2 bases, leaving 10 bases of the junction unmatched. This CDR3 is 17 amino acids long. In nucleotides, the CDR3 is TGCGCCAGCAGCTTCCCCCCAACTAGCGCCGCCTACAATGAGCAGTTCTTC. It specifies CASSFPPTSAAYNEQFF.

This clonotype was recorded at least ten times. V and J are TRBV6-5 and TRBJ2-1; tentative D call: TRBD2 (6 bases). The CDR3 length is 15 residues. Germline V gene sequence: CDR1 MNHEY, CDR2 SVGAGI. Trimming cost V 4 bases and J 5 bases, with 15 bases left between them. CDR3 sequence reads: CASSSYSGSDNEQFF. The CDR3 nucleotides are TGTGCCAGCAGTTCATATAGCGGATCTGACAATGAGCAGTTCTTC.

In its sample, this clonotype was seen a few times. The chain joins TRBV12-3 or TRBV12-4 to TRBJ2-3; 8 bases are shared with TRBD2. V lost 1 base, J lost 4 bases, and 7 bases stayed unmatched. The length of the CDR3 is 16 residues. CDR3 in amino acids: CASSLEREGGADTQYF. CDR3 coding DNA: TGTGCCAGCAGTTTAGAACGGGAGGGAGGAGCAGATACGCAGTATTTT.

The chain recombines TRBV7-3 with TRBJ2-7; D is perhaps TRBD1 (5 bases). The CDR3 has 17 residues. Trimming cost V 0 bases and J 1 base, with 16 bases left between them. Germline V gives CDR1 SGHTA, CDR2 FQGTGA. The CDR3 DNA is TGTGCCAGCAGCTTAACTCCCTCCGGGCAGGGATCCTACGAGCAGTACTTC. The encoded protein is CASSLTPSGQGSYEQYF. The entire variable domain, with the rest obtained from reference TRBV7-3 and TRBJ2-7, is as follows: GAGVSQTPSNKVTEKGKYVELRCDPISGHTALYWYRQSLGQGPEFLIYFQGTGAADDSGLPNDRFFAVRPEGSVSTLKIQRTERGDSAVYLCASSLTPSGQGSYEQYFGPGTRLTVT.

The chain recombines TRBV3-1 with TRBJ2-1, with a weak D call TRBD2 (5 bases). Between the trimmed V and J ends, which lost 4 bases and 8 bases, there was a span of 18 bases. The CDR3 runs to 15 residues. CDR1 and CDR2 from the germline V gene are LGHDT and YNNKEL (reference sequence). Here the CDR3 DNA reads TGTGCCAGCAGCCCACAGCTCCTCCGAGCGGATGAGCAGTTCTTC. It specifies CASSPQLLRADEQFF.

The rearrangement joins TRBV4-2 to TRBJ2-2, with D uncertain. Germline loops: CDR1 LGHNA, CDR2 YNFKEQ. CDR3 length equals 15 residues. The ends were cut back, 5 bases at V and 7 bases at J, with 17 bases in the middle. This CDR3 reads CASSKFAHTDGELFF. In nucleotides, the CDR3 is TGTGCCAGCAGCAAATTCGCCCACACGGACGGGGAGCTGTTTTTT.

This clonotype has a count of ten or more. The CDR3 here is CSAQPPLGVMNTEAFF. The DNA of the CDR3 is TGCAGTGCTCAACCACCGTTAGGAGTGATGAACACTGAAGCTTTCTTT. The chain uses TRBV20-1 and TRBJ1-1; D is undetermined. The CDR3 totals 16 residues. In germline, CDR1 is DFQATT, CDR2 SNEGSKA (reference sequence). Between the trimmed V and J ends, which lost 5 bases and 0 bases, there was a span of 19 bases.

This clonotype has more than one count but fewer than ten. This chain connects TRBV7-8 to TRBJ2-7; perhaps TRBD1 as D (6 bases). The V gene lost 5 bases and the J gene lost 7 bases, with 18 bases spanning the gap. Per the germline V gene, CDR1 is SGHVS and CDR2 is FQNEAQ. The CDR3 has 14 residues. The DNA for the CDR3 is TGTGCCAGCAGCACGGACAGAGCTGGTGGTGAGCAGTACGTC. It specifies CASSTDRAGGEQYV.